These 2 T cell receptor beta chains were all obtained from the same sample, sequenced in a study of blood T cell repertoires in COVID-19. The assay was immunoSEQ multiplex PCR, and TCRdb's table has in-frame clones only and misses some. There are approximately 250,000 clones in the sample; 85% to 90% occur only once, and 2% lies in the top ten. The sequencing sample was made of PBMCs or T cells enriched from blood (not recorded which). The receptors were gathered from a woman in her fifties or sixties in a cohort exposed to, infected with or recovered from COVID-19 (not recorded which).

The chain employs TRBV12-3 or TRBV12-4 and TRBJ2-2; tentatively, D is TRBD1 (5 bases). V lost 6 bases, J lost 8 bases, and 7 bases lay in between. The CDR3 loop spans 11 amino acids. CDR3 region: CASSNRGELFF. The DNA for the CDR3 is TGTGCCAGCAGCAACAGGGGGGAGCTGTTTTTT.

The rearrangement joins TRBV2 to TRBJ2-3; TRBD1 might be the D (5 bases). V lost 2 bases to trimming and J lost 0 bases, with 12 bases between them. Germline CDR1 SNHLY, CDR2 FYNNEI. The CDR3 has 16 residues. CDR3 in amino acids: CASSERGIPSTDTQYF. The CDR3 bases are TGTGCCAGCAGTGAAAGGGGCATACCTAGCACAGATACGCAGTATTTT.